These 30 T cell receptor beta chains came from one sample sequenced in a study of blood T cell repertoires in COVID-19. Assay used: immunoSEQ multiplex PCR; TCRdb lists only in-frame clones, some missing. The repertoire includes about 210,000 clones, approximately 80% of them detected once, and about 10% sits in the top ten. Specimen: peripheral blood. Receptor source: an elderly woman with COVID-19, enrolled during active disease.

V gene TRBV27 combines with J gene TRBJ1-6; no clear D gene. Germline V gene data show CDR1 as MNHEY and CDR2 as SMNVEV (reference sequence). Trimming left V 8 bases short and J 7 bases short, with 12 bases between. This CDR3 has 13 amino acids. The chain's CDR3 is CASALEPNSPLHF. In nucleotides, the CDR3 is TGTGCCAGCGCCCTAGAGCCAAATTCACCCCTCCACTTT.

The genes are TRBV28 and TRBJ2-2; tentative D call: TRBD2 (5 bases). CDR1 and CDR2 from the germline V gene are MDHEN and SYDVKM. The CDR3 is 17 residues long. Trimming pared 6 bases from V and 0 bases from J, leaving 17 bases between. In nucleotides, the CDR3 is TGTGCCAGCAGATCTCGATTGGACGGGGCGAACACCGGGGAGCTGTTTTTT. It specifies CASRSRLDGANTGELFF.

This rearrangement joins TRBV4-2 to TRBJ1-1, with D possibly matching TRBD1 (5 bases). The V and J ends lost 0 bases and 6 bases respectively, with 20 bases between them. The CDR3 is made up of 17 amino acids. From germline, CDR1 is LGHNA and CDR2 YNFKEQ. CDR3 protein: CASSQDLGRAGGAEAFF. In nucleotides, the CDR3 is TGTGCCAGCAGCCAAGATCTTGGCAGGGCTGGTGGCGCTGAAGCTTTCTTT.

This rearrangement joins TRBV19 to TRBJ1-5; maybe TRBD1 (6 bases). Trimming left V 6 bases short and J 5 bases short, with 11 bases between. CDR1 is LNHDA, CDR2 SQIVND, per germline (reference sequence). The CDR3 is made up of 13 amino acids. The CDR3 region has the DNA TGTGCCAGTAGCACAGGGTCCTATCAGCCCCAGCATTTT. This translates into CASSTGSYQPQHF.

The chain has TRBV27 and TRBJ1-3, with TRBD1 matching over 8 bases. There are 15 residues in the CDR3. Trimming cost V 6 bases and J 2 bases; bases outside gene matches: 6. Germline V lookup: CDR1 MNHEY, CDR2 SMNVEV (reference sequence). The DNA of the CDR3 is TGTGCCAGCAGCCCAGACAGGGGAGCTGGAAACACCATATATTTT. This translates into CASSPDRGAGNTIYF.

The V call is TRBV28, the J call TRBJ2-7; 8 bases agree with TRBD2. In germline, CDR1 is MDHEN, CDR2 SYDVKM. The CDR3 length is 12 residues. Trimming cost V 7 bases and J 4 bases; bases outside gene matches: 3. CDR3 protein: CASTGRGYEQYF. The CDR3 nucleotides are TGTGCCAGCACCGGGAGGGGGTACGAGCAGTACTTC.

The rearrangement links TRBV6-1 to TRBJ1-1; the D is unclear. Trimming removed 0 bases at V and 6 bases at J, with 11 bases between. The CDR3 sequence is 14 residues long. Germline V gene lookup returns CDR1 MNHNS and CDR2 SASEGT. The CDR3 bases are TGTGCCAGCAGTGAAGCGGGGAGTATCGCTGAAGCTTTCTTT. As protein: CASSEAGSIAEAFF.

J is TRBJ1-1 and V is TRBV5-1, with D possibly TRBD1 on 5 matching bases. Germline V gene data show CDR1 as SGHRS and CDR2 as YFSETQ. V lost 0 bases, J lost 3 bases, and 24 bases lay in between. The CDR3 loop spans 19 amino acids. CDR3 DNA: TGCGCCAGCAGCTTGGAACAAGGGGCCGGAAATCGAAGGGACACTGAAGCTTTCTTT. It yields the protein CASSLEQGAGNRRDTEAFF.

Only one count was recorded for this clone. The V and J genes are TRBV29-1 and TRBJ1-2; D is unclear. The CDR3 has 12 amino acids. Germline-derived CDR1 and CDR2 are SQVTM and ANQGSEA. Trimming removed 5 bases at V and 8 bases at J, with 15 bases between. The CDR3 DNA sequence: TGCAGCGTTAAAATGGTAATAAGCGGCTACACCTTC. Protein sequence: CSVKMVISGYTF. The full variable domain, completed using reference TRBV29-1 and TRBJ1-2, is SAVISQKPSRDICQRGTSLTIQCQVDSQVTMMFWYRQQPGQSLTLIATANQGSEATYESGFVIDKFPISRPNLTFSTLTVSNMSPEDSSIYLCSVKMVISGYTFGSGTRLTVV.

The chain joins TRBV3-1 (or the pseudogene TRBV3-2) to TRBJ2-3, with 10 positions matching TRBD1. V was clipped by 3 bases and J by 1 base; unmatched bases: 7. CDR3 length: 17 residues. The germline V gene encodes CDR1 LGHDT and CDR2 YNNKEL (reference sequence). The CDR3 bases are TGTGCCAGCAGCCAGAGGACAGGGGGATTAGGCACAGATACGCAGTATTTT. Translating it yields CASSQRTGGLGTDTQYF.

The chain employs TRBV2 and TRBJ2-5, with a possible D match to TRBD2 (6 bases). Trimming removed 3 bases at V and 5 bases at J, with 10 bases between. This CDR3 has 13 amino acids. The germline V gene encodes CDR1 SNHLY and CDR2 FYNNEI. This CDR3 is CASSEGGVETQYF. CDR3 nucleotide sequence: TGTGCCAGCAGTGAGGGGGGTGTCGAGACCCAGTACTTC.

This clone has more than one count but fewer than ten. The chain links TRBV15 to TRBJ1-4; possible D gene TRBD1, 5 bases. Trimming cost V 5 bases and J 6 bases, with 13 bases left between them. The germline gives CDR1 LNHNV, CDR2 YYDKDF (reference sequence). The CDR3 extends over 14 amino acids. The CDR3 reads CATSSSGDYEKLFF. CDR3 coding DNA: TGTGCCACCAGCTCCTCGGGGGATTATGAAAAACTGTTTTTT.

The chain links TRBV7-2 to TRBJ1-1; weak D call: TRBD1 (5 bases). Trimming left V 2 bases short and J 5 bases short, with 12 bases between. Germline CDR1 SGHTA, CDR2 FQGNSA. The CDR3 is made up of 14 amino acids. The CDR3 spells CASSLYPGSTEAFF. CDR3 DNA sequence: TGTGCCAGCAGCTTATATCCAGGGTCGACTGAAGCTTTCTTT.

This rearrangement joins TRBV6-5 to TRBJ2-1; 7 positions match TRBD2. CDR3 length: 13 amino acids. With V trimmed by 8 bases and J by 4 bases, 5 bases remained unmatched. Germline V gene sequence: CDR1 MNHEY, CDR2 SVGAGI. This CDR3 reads CASRRGGYNEQFF. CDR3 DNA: TGTGCCAGCCGGCGCGGGGGTTACAATGAGCAGTTCTTC.

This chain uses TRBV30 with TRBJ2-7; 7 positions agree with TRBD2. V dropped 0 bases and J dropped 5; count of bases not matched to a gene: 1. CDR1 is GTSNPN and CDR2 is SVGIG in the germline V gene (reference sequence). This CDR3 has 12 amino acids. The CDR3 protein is CAWSVSGNEQYF. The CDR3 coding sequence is TGTGCCTGGAGTGTAAGCGGGAACGAGCAGTACTTC.

The CDR3 reads CASSLAEGGAHEQFF. CDR3 in DNA: TGTGCCAGCAGCCTAGCGGAGGGGGGGGCGCATGAGCAGTTCTTC. The chain couples TRBV5-6 to TRBJ2-1; tentatively, D is TRBD2 (7 bases). Germline lookup yields CDR1 SGHDT and CDR2 YYEEEE. This CDR3 is built from 15 residues. V lost 4 bases, J lost 8 bases, and 19 bases lay in between.

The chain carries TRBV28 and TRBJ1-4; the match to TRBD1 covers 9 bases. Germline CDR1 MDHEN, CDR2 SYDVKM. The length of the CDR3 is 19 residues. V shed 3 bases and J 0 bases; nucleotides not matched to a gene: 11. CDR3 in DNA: TGTGCCAGCAGTTTTTTACTCGGGACAGGGTCCGCAACTAATGAAAAACTGTTTTTT. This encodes CASSFLLGTGSATNEKLFF.

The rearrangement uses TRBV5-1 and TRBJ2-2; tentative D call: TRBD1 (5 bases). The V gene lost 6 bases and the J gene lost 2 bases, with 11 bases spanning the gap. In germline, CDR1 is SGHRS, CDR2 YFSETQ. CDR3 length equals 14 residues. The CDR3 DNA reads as TGCGCCAGCACCGCCCAGGGAAACACCGGGGAGCTGTTTTTT. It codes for CASTAQGNTGELFF.

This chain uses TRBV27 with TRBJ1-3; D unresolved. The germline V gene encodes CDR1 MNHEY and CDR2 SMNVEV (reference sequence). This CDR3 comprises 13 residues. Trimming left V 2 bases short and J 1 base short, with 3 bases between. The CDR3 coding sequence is TGTGCCAGCAGTTTACGTTCTGGAAACACCATATATTTT. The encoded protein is CASSLRSGNTIYF.

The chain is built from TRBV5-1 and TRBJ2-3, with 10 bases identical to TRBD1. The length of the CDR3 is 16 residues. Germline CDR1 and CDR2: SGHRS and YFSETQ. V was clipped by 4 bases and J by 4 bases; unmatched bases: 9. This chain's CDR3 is CASSLPSGTGADTQYF. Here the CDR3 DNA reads TGCGCCAGCAGCCTGCCCTCGGGGACAGGGGCAGATACGCAGTATTTT.

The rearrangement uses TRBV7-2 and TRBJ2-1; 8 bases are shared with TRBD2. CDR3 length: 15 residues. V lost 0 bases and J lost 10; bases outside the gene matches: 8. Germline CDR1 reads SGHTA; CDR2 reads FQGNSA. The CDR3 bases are TGTGCCAGCAGCTTAGCGCCGGGGGGGCGGGAGGAGCAGTTCTTC. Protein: CASSLAPGGREEQFF.

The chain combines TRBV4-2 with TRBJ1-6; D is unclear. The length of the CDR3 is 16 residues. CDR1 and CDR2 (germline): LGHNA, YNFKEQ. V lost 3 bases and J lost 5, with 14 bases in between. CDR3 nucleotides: TGTGCCAGCAGCCATGTAGCAGCCAGCAATAATTCACCCCTCCACTTT. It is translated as CASSHVAASNNSPLHF.

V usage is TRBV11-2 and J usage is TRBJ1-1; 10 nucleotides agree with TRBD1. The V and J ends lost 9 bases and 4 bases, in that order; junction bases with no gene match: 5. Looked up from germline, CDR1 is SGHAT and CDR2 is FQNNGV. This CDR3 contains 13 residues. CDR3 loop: CASKGQGSTEAFF. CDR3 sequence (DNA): TGTGCCAGTAAGGGACAGGGGAGCACTGAAGCTTTCTTT.

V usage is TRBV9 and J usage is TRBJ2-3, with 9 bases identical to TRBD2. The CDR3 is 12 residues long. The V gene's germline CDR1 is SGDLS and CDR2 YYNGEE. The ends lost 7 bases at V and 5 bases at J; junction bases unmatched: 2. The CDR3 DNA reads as TGTGCCAGCCAAGCGGGGGGAGATACGCAGTATTTT. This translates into CASQAGGDTQYF. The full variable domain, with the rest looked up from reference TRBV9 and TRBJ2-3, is DSGVTQTPKHLITATGQRVTLRCSPRSGDLSVYWYQQSLDQGLQFLIQYYNGEERAKGNILERFSAQQFPDLHSELNLSSLELGDSALYFCASQAGGDTQYFGPGTRLTVL.

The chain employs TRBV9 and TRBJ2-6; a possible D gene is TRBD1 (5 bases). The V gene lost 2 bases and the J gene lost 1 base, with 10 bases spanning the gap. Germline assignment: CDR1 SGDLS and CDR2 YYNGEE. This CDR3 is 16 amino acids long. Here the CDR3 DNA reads TGTGCCAGCAGCGTTCAGGGATCATCTGGGGCCAACGTCCTGACTTTC. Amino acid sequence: CASSVQGSSGANVLTF.

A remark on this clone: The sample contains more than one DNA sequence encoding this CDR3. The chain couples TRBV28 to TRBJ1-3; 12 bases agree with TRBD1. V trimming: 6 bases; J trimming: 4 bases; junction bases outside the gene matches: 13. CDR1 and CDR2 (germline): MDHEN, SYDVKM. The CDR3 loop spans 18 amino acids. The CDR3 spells CASSGTGGRIYSGNTIYF. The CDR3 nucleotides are TGTGCCAGCAGCGGGACAGGGGGCCGAATTTACTCCGGAAACACCATATATTTT.

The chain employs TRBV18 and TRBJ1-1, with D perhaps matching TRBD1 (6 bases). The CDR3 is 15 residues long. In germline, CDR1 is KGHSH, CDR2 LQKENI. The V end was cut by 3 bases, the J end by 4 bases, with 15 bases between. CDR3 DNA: TGTGCCAGCTCACCTCTAGGCCAGGGGCTCACTGAAGCTTTCTTT. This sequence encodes CASSPLGQGLTEAFF.

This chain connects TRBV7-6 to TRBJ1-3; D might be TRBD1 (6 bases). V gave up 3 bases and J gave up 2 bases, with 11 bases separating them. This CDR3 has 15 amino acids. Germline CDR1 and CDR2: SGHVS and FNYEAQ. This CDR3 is CASSLTGGTGNTIYF. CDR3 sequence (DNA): TGTGCCAGCAGCTTGACAGGAGGAACTGGAAACACCATATATTTT.

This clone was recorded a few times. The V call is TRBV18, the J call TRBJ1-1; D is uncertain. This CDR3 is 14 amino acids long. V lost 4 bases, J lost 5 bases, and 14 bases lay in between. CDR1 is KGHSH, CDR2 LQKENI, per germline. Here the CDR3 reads CASSQRRGRTEAFF. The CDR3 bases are TGTGCCAGCTCACAACGACGGGGAAGGACTGAAGCTTTCTTT.

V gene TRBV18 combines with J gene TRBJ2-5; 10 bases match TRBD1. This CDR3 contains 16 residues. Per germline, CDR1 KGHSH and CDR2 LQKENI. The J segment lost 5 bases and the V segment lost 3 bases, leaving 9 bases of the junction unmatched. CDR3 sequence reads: CASSPLGTGAGETQYF. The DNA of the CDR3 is TGTGCCAGCTCACCTCTTGGGACAGGGGCAGGGGAGACCCAGTACTTC.